Listed below are T cell receptor beta chains from one sample, sequenced in a study of blood T cells in healthy people across ages. TCRdb re-analysed the 5' RACE reads in MiXCR, keeping a single row per CDR3 protein. The sample carries over 950,000 distinct CDR3 sequences, just over 50% recorded once. Sequencing was done on a sample of blood. These receptors all stem from a woman in her sixties or seventies in good health. Each CDR3 is given with its conserved first and last residue. Fields, in order: V gene, D gene, clone size, J gene, CDR3 protein, CDR3 DNA. The D gene is left open where the match is weak. For some rows the clone size is stated as once, few or many, or as a class when expanded; others skip it.

V: TRBV20-1; D: -; size: -; J: TRBJ2-5; CDR3: CSARGSLGAVEKAQYF; DNA: TGCAGTGCTAGAGGGTCTTTAGGGGCAGTAGAGAAGGCCCAGTACTTC
V: TRBV9; D: TRBD1; size: -; J: TRBJ1-1; CDR3: CASSPWTGNTEAFF; DNA: TGTGCCAGCAGCCCCTGGACAGGGAACACTGAAGCTTTCTTT
V: TRBV12-3/TRBV12-4; D: -; size: -; J: TRBJ2-1; CDR3: CASSFHRAGLNEQFF; DNA: TGTGCCAGCAGTTTCCATAGGGCCGGATTGAATGAGCAGTTCTTC
V: TRBV29-1; D: TRBD2; size: many; J: TRBJ2-5; CDR3: CSPLGEGETQYF; DNA: TGCAGCCCCCTGGGGGAGGGCGAGACCCAGTACTTC
V: TRBV29-1; D: TRBD1; size: -; J: TRBJ2-7; CDR3: CSVGDRVGSYEQYF; DNA: TGCAGCGTTGGGGACAGGGTGGGATCCTACGAGCAGTACTTC
V: TRBV2; D: -; size: -; J: TRBJ1-2; CDR3: CASSEFESGYGYTF; DNA: TGTGCCAGCAGTGAATTTGAGTCAGGCTATGGCTACACCTTC
V: TRBV7-2; D: TRBD2; size: many; J: TRBJ2-1; CDR3: CASSLGSASGRAYNEQFF; DNA: TGTGCCAGCAGCTTAGGAAGCGCTAGCGGGAGGGCCTACAATGAGCAGTTCTTC
V: TRBV25-1; D: -; size: -; J: TRBJ2-5; CDR3: CASAAGSLREQYF; DNA: TGTGCCAGCGCTGCGGGTAGTCTACGAGAGCAGTACTTC
V: TRBV6-6; D: -; size: -; J: TRBJ2-2; CDR3: CASSYSPNSANTGELFF; DNA: TGTGCCAGCAGTTACTCACCTAATAGCGCGAACACCGGGGAGCTGTTTTTT
V: TRBV4-1; D: TRBD2; size: -; J: TRBJ2-5; CDR3: CASSQEFPREVQETQYF; DNA: TGCGCCAGCAGCCAAGAGTTCCCGCGGGAGGTTCAAGAGACCCAGTACTTC
V: TRBV20-1; D: TRBD1; size: -; J: TRBJ2-7; CDR3: CSAGTGQDLHEQYF; DNA: TGCAGTGCTGGAACGGGACAGGATCTGCACGAGCAGTACTTC
V: TRBV9; D: TRBD2; size: few; J: TRBJ2-3; CDR3: CASSVSGRGSTQYF; DNA: TGTGCCAGCAGCGTCAGCGGGAGGGGAAGTACGCAGTATTTT
V: TRBV11-2; D: -; size: -; J: TRBJ2-7; CDR3: CASSLVQGSVEQYF; DNA: TGTGCCAGCAGCTTAGTCCAGGGGTCCGTCGAGCAGTACTTC
V: TRBV10-3; D: TRBD2; size: -; J: TRBJ2-7; CDR3: CAISELSGRRDEQYF; DNA: TGTGCCATCAGTGAGCTAAGCGGGAGAAGAGACGAGCAGTACTTC
V: TRBV7-9; D: -; size: -; J: TRBJ2-3; CDR3: CASSLWVDTQYF; DNA: TGTGCCAGCAGCTTGTGGGTTGATACGCAGTATTTT
V: TRBV12-3/TRBV12-4; D: -; size: -; J: TRBJ2-4; CDR3: CASSERAAKNIQYF; DNA: TGTGCCAGCAGTGAGAGGGCAGCCAAAAACATTCAGTACTTC
V: TRBV20-1; D: -; size: few; J: TRBJ2-7; CDR3: CSAIGVGDELYEQYF; DNA: TGCAGTGCTATTGGCGTCGGGGACGAACTCTACGAGCAGTACTTC
V: TRBV6-1; D: -; size: -; J: TRBJ1-2; CDR3: CASSGRQNTNYGYTF; DNA: TGTGCCAGCAGTGGTCGACAGAATACCAACTATGGCTACACCTTC